The source of this TCR beta chain is a study of blood T cell repertoires in COVID-19. Overall study context: The cDNA or gDNA used as material had been derived from T cells, B-cell-depleted T cells, or PBMCs.

Two negative PCRs, clearance, or symptom resolution characterized the recovered Cohort 3 donors. The germline gives CDR1 LNHDA, CDR2 SQIVND (reference sequence). The CDR3 is made up of 16 amino acids. Trimming stripped 3 bases from V and 7 bases from J, with 21 bases between. Method: immunoSEQ multiplex PCR; TCRdb's copy keeps in-frame clones and lacks some. In the table there are roughly 320,000 clones, around 86% of which are singletons. Material for sequencing was PBMCs or T cells enriched from blood (not recorded which). V gene TRBV19 combines with J gene TRBJ2-5; maybe TRBD2 (7 bases). This clonotype was obtained from a man in his thirties or forties who had recovered from COVID-19. CDR3 in amino acids: CASSIIGGPSKMTQYF. The DNA of the CDR3 is TGTGCCAGTAGTATTATCGGGGGGCCCTCCAAGATGACCCAGTACTTC.